This T cell receptor beta chain was identified during a study of T cells after somatic rescue of genetic block. Some clones are missing from TCRdb's copy, which holds only in-frame ones; the method was immunoSEQ multiplex PCR. The sample has about 15,000 clones, 70% seen once. The specimen sequenced was peripheral blood mononuclear cells (PBMCs). This receptor was identified in a man in his late teens or twenties.

CDR3 residues: CASSEVRARVNEQFF. The CDR3 DNA follows: TGTGCCAGCAGTGAAGTCCGGGCCCGGGTCAATGAGCAGTTCTTC. The chain combines TRBV6-1 with TRBJ2-1; no clear D gene. Trimming left V 1 base short and J 6 bases short, with 13 bases between. CDR1 and CDR2 from the germline V gene are MNHNS and SASEGT. The CDR3 has 15 residues.